These 3 T cell receptor beta chains share one sample of origin, sequenced in a study of cytomegalovirus exposure and HLA in healthy donors. The PCR was carried out with 60 Vbeta primers and 13 Jbeta primers. Method: immunoSEQ multiplex PCR; TCRdb's copy keeps in-frame clones and lacks some. The sample table sets out fewer than 100,000 clones. Sequencing was performed on PBMCs. The receptors stem from a man aged 50-59 years in good health and CMV-seronegative.

The chain recombines TRBV2 with TRBJ2-1, with 11 bases that match TRBD2. The V gene's germline CDR1 is SNHLY and CDR2 FYNNEI. V lost 7 bases, J lost 4 bases, and 15 bases stayed unmatched. This CDR3 is 18 amino acids long. Here the CDR3 reads CASTALTSGARKYNEQFF. The CDR3 nucleotides read TGTGCCAGCACCGCTTTGACTAGCGGGGCTCGTAAATACAATGAGCAGTTCTTC.

This chain links TRBV9 with TRBJ2-3, with D perhaps matching TRBD2 (6 bases). The CDR3 contains 18 residues. V lost 4 bases and J lost 1, with 22 bases in between. The germline gives CDR1 SGDLS, CDR2 YYNGEE. The CDR3, as DNA: TGTGCCAGCAGCCCGAGGAGGGGTGGTGGTTTCCGCACAGATACGCAGTATTTT. Residues: CASSPRRGGGFRTDTQYF.

The chain has TRBV20-1 and TRBJ2-7, with a possible D match to TRBD1 (5 bases). The CDR3 is 11 residues long. The germline V gene has CDR1 DFQATT and CDR2 SNEGSKA (reference sequence). The germline V and J ends were trimmed by 7 bases and 4 bases, with 11 bases remaining between them. This CDR3 reads CSVQKGYEQYF. The CDR3 bases are TGCAGTGTTCAGAAGGGGTACGAGCAGTACTTC.